The 3 T cell receptor beta chains below were found in one sample sequenced in a study of T cell responses to AZD1222 COVID-19 vaccine. The data were produced by immunoSEQ multiplex PCR, yet TCRdb's version contains in-frame clones alone and is incomplete. The sample records about 120,000 clones, roughly 85% being singletons. The sample was peripheral blood, taken on day 0 of MenACWY control vaccination. These receptors all stem from an adult in good health.

The chain is built from TRBV4-1 and TRBJ1-3; D call uncertain. In germline, CDR1 is MGHRA, CDR2 YSYEKL. Trimming removed 0 bases from V and 0 bases from J, with 12 bases in between. This CDR3 is 17 amino acids long. DNA for the CDR3: TGCGCCAGCAGCCAAGATAGGAGTGAGTACTCTGGAAACACCATATATTTT. This codes for CASSQDRSEYSGNTIYF.

V usage is TRBV15 and J usage is TRBJ2-7; 9 bases are shared with TRBD1. Trimming cost V 5 bases and J 3 bases; bases outside gene matches: 8. Germline V gene data show CDR1 as LNHNV and CDR2 as YYDKDF (reference sequence). This CDR3 is built from 15 residues. CDR3 residues: CATSRGLDRGYEQYF. The CDR3 bases are TGTGCCACCAGCCGAGGCTTGGACAGGGGCTACGAGCAGTACTTC. The variable domain in full, completed from reference TRBV15 and TRBJ2-7, reads DAMVIQNPRYQVTQFGKPVTLSCSQTLNHNVMYWYQQKSSQAPKLLFHYYDKDFNNEADTPDNFQSRRPNTSFCFLDIRSPGLGDTAMYLCATSRGLDRGYEQYFGPGTRLTVT.

This chain connects TRBV14 to TRBJ2-5, with D tentatively TRBD1 (5 bases). CDR1 and CDR2 (germline): SGHDN, FVKESK. This CDR3 has 16 residues. Between the trimmed V and J ends, which lost 5 bases and 5 bases, there was a span of 21 bases. CDR3 sequence reads: CASSEFSAGLGETQYF. Here the CDR3 DNA reads TGTGCCAGCAGCGAATTTTCTGCAGGGCTGGGGGAGACCCAGTACTTC.